The 15 T cell receptor beta chains below all came from one sample that was sequenced in a study of shared T cell receptors in the human thymus (dated by TCRdb to about 2021). The library was prepared using the immunoSEQ multiplex PCR assay. Sourced from immuneACCESS, this table was stored by TCRdb with only in-frame sequences that have V and J called. A share of the clones is absent; for the studies checked, an unresolved V gene accounts for under half, and the remainder has no known explanation. The sample data list hundreds of thousands of clones, and more than 75% of these were observed just once. 0.0094% of the sample rests with the top ten. This sample also belongs to another study, concerning human thymus T cells.

Material for sequencing was thymocytes. The receptors derive from a boy under three years old with a congenital heart defect. Donor details come from another sample of the same person, matched by shared clones.

This clone was detected only a few times. The chain links TRBV5-6 to TRBJ2-7; 7 nucleotides align to TRBD2. Per the germline V gene, CDR1 is SGHDT and CDR2 is YYEEEE. V lost 2 bases to trimming and J lost 6 bases; unmatched junction nucleotides: 5. The CDR3 extends over 13 amino acids. The DNA of the CDR3 is TGTGCCAGCAGCTTCGGGGGGACCCTCGAGCAGTACTTC. Its translation: CASSFGGTLEQYF.

The chain is built from TRBV30 and TRBJ2-1; tentatively, D is TRBD2 (7 bases). Trimming shortened V by 0 bases and J by 7 bases, and 16 bases separated the two germline ends. The CDR3 totals 15 residues. CDR1 is GTSNPN, CDR2 SVGIG, per germline (reference sequence). CDR3 DNA sequence: TGTGCCTGGAGTGTGGCCACGGGGGGCCATAATGAGCAGTTCTTC. Its protein is CAWSVATGGHNEQFF.

V gene TRBV19 combines with J gene TRBJ2-1; D ambiguous. The CDR3 covers 14 residues. Germline V gene lookup returns CDR1 LNHDA and CDR2 SQIVND (reference sequence). Trimming stripped 4 bases from V and 4 bases from J, with 11 bases between. The CDR3 nucleotides read TGTGCCAGTAGTAACCCGACGGGTTACAATGAGCAGTTCTTC. Protein: CASSNPTGYNEQFF.

This clone was observed a single time. The CDR3 here is CASSVVLAGGPNTGELFF. CDR3 nucleotides: TGTGCCAGCAGCGTCGTACTAGCGGGGGGGCCCAACACCGGGGAGCTGTTTTTT. This rearrangement joins TRBV9 to TRBJ2-2, with 13 bases lining up with TRBD2. The CDR3 consists of 18 residues. J gave up 2 bases and V 2 bases, and 6 bases lay outside the gene matches. Germline V gene lookup returns CDR1 SGDLS and CDR2 YYNGEE.

The chain is built from TRBV7-2 and TRBJ2-7; unclear D gene. The germline V gene encodes CDR1 SGHTA and CDR2 FQGNSA. This CDR3 spans 14 amino acids. Trimming took off 5 bases at V and 0 bases at J, with 11 bases between the two ends. Here the CDR3 reads CASSPHLSSYEQYF. In nucleotides, the CDR3 is TGTGCCAGCAGCCCTCACTTGAGCTCCTACGAGCAGTACTTC.

V usage is TRBV4-3 and J usage is TRBJ1-3; possible D gene TRBD1, 6 bases. The length of the CDR3 is 16 residues. V was pared by 4 bases and J by 0 bases, with 13 bases between. Germline loops: CDR1 LGHNA, CDR2 YSLEER. The CDR3 region is CASSRIQGHSGNTIYF. DNA for the CDR3: TGCGCCAGCAGCCGAATCCAGGGACACTCTGGAAACACCATATATTTT.

J is TRBJ2-5 and V is TRBV4-3, with D hard to call. This CDR3 comprises 13 residues. From germline, CDR1 is LGHNA and CDR2 YSLEER. V was pared by 0 bases and J by 3 bases, with 5 bases between. For the CDR3, the DNA is TGCGCCAGCAGCCAAGAGCAGAAAGAGACCCAGTACTTC. This sequence encodes CASSQEQKETQYF.

The genes are TRBV19 and TRBJ2-3, with 13 positions matching TRBD2. The CDR3 runs to 16 residues. Germline V lookup: CDR1 LNHDA, CDR2 SQIVND (reference sequence). V lost 10 bases and J lost 4; bases outside the gene matches: 11. DNA for the CDR3: TGTGCCACCCTACACCCCGGGACTAGCGGGGCAGATACGCAGTATTTT. This codes for CATLHPGTSGADTQYF.

The chain carries TRBV14 and TRBJ2-1, with TRBD2 identical over 7 bases. The J segment lost 7 bases and the V segment lost 4 bases, leaving 16 bases of the junction unmatched. The CDR3 is made up of 17 amino acids. Germline V lookup: CDR1 SGHDN, CDR2 FVKESK. The CDR3 sequence: CASSRLPSGGASNEQFF. The CDR3 nucleotides read TGTGCCAGCAGCCGACTCCCTAGCGGTGGGGCTAGTAATGAGCAGTTCTTC.

This sequence joins TRBV18 and TRBJ2-7, with D tentatively TRBD2 (5 bases). From germline, CDR1 is KGHSH and CDR2 LQKENI. Trimming stripped 2 bases from V and 0 bases from J, with 8 bases between. The CDR3 has 14 amino acids. CDR3 amino acids: CASSPVDYSYEQYF. In DNA, the CDR3 is TGTGCCAGCTCACCAGTCGACTACTCCTACGAGCAGTACTTC.

The chain combines TRBV6-6 with TRBJ2-2, with D possibly TRBD2 on 6 matching bases. Germline CDR1 and CDR2: MNHNY and SVGAGI (reference sequence). This CDR3 is 14 amino acids long. The germline V and J ends were trimmed by 7 bases and 8 bases, with 17 bases remaining between them. The CDR3 reads CASNGGRSEGELFF. CDR3 nucleotides: TGTGCCAGCAACGGGGGACGCTCAGAGGGGGAGCTGTTTTTT.

This clone appeared a few times. The chain links TRBV28 to TRBJ2-1, with 9 bases aligning to TRBD2. The CDR3 sequence is 14 residues long. V dropped 2 bases and J dropped 7; count of bases not matched to a gene: 3. Germline V gives CDR1 MDHEN, CDR2 SYDVKM. The CDR3 region is CASSLGLARNEQFF. The CDR3 DNA reads TGTGCCAGCAGTTTAGGACTAGCGAGGAATGAGCAGTTCTTC.

J is TRBJ2-3 and V is TRBV15; 13 bases are shared with TRBD2. CDR3 length: 15 residues. Germline V gene sequence: CDR1 LNHNV, CDR2 YYDKDF (reference sequence). V shed 6 bases, J shed 5 bases, and the junction held 5 bases outside the gene matches. The DNA of the CDR3 is TGTGCCACCAGGACTAGCGGGGGGATGGGAGATACGCAGTATTTT. The encoded protein is CATRTSGGMGDTQYF.

This chain uses TRBV12-5 with TRBJ1-5, with TRBD1 matching 10 bases. After removal of 7 bases from V and 4 bases from J, the junction contained 13 bases not matched to a gene. Germline CDR1 reads LGHNT; CDR2 reads FRNRAP. This CDR3 contains 17 residues. The CDR3 protein is CASALRDRGITNQPQHF. In DNA form, the CDR3 reads TGTGCTAGTGCCTTGCGGGACAGGGGAATTACTAATCAGCCCCAGCATTTT.

The chain employs TRBV6-5 and TRBJ2-7; 14 bases map to TRBD2. V was pared by 0 bases and J by 7 bases, with 2 bases of the junction left unmatched. The CDR3 has 15 amino acids. The germline CDR1 and CDR2 sequences are MNHEY and SVGAGI. CDR3: CASSYSGLAGGEQYF. Here the CDR3 DNA reads TGTGCCAGCAGTTACTCTGGACTAGCGGGAGGTGAGCAGTACTTC.